This note documents a single T cell receptor (beta chain) sequence. A junction end diverges from the germline sequence, so it may reflect a read error. Profiled with immunoSEQ multiplex PCR; TCRdb holds only in-frame clones, not every one. Counted here are over 80,000 clones, around 90% occurring once; the ten biggest clones make up roughly 3.1%. All glioblastoma patients lacked an isocitrate dehydrogenase mutation. This sample is drawn from a study of glioma-infiltrating T cells after dendritic cell vaccination. Background on the study: Autologous tumor lysate was loaded overnight onto monocyte-derived dendritic cells grown about 7 days with IL-4 and GM-CSF. Three intradermal dendritic cell vaccine injections were given every two weeks.

Germline loops: CDR1 SGHTA, CDR2 FQGNSA. This CDR3 contains 15 residues. This TCR was sampled from a human donor with glioblastoma. The specimen was blood, collected before dendritic cell vaccination. The V gene is TRBV7-2, the J gene TRBJ1-4, with 7 bases fitting TRBD1. CDR3 nucleotides: TGTGCCAGCAGGTTAGGAAAGGGGGCTTCTGAAAAACTGTTTTTT. It translates to CASRLGKGASEKLFF.